This TCR beta chain was found in a study of cytomegalovirus exposure and HLA in healthy donors. Study outcomes and limitations: Upon later analysis, TCR association rates were observed to vary by HLA locus, being highest for DRB1 and lowest for HLA-C.

On this clone itself: Its antigen is as yet unknown.

Trimming took 4 bases from V and 5 from J, leaving 11 bases between them. CDR3 length: 13 amino acids. Germline lookup yields CDR1 KGHSH and CDR2 LQKENI. It was with 60 Vbeta and 13 Jbeta primers that the PCR ran. Method: immunoSEQ multiplex PCR; TCRdb's copy keeps in-frame clones and lacks some. The sample has around 52,000 clones. Sequenced: PBMCs. The sequence came from a woman between 45 and 60 years old in good health and CMV-seropositive. The chain recombines TRBV18 with TRBJ2-5; possibly TRBD2 for D (6 bases). DNA of the CDR3: TGTGCCAGCTCACTTTACGGGAGTGAGACCCAGTACTTC. Translating it yields CASSLYGSETQYF.